The source of this T cell receptor beta chain is a study of radiotherapy plus CTLA-4 blockade in lung cancer. Study information: Overall, roughly 17% of patients showed an objective response, while 31% attained disease control. Study-wide results and caveats: An expansion of tumor-derived TCR clones occurred in blood after radiotherapy plus ipilimumab. Interferon-beta, together with early blood T cell clone dynamics, reportedly best predicted response.

People whose metastatic non-small-cell lung cancer was chemo-refractory got focal radiation along with CTLA-4 blockade by ipilimumab. TCRdb keeps only in-frame clones here, not all; method: immunoSEQ multiplex PCR. Altogether about 88,000 clones are present, approximately 75% being singletons, with the ten largest covering about 14%. A single count supports this clone. Antigen unknown. The specimen comprised peripheral blood, sampled from a patient treated with radiotherapy plus ipilimumab. This TCR was recovered from a human donor with non-small cell lung cancer that progressed on radiotherapy plus ipilimumab.

Here the CDR3 reads CASRNVMNTEAFF. The CDR3 DNA sequence: TGTGCCAGCCGAAACGTCATGAACACTGAAGCTTTCTTT. This chain links TRBV28 with TRBJ1-1; D call uncertain. Germline CDR1 and CDR2: MDHEN and SYDVKM. V lost 8 bases, J lost 0 bases, and 10 bases lay in between. The CDR3 runs 13 residues.